Described below is a single TCR beta chain sequence and its context. The specificity of this receptor is unknown. One base away there is no much larger clone; base qualities are not given. Trimming removed 5 bases from V and 2 bases from J, leaving 19 bases between the germline ends. From the cysteine through the phenylalanine, the CDR3 covers 16 amino acids. The entry retains the CDR3 DNA only, 48 bases that are in frame from base 1. Total RNA and DNA were co-extracted from 20-30 mg of bulk tissue with the AllPrep DNA/RNA mini kit, without cell sorting. Between November 2015 and 2016, roughly five patients in China with histopathologically diagnosed primary liver carcinoma had surgical resection. Chronic HBV infection was present in the patients, and the patients were treatment-naive at sampling. Each tumor was sampled at five spatially separated regions: the superior, inferior, left-lateral and right-lateral poles and the tumor centre. Histological examination found more than 80% viable tumor cells in every tumor sample. Each fresh piece of tumor and adjacent tissue was cut in two, with one half stored in RNAlater at -80 degrees C and the other half sent for histology.

The sample belongs to a study of tumor-infiltrating lymphocytes in primary liver carcinoma (TCRdb year 2017). In terms of the full investigation: Hepatocellular carcinoma (four) or combined HCC and intrahepatic cholangiocarcinoma (one) was present in the five patients, who were three men and two women aged 30 to 69 years. The five patients had tumors staged T1-T3 N0M0, with maximum diameters ranging from roughly 4.2 to 11 cm. Roughly 3.65 to 7.13 million productive TCRbeta reads were obtained per sample, and no significant difference in read depth was found between tissue types. For each liver tumor, the study sampled five regions along with adjacent normal tissue and blood, and applied TCRbeta repertoire sequencing, expression microarrays and whole-exome sequencing. A total of 35 specimens from 5 patients underwent TCRbeta repertoire sequencing, comprising 25 or so tumor regions, 5 adjacent noncancerous liver tissues and 5 peripheral blood samples. Agilent mRNA microarray profiling was performed on the approximately 25 tumor region samples to relate TCRbeta repertoire diversity to the local molecular phenotype. Reproducibility between technical replicate repertoires was high, with correlation coefficients above 0.95 and mean shared-clone rates approximately 0.91. Overall study results and their limits: A significantly larger repertoire fraction was made up by the top 250 clones in tumors than in blood (p = 0.039). Repertoire overlap was higher between tumor regions (mean roughly 35%) than tumor-adjacent (17%) or tumor-blood (14%) pairs, consistent with antigen-driven expansion. Only the TCR beta chain was sequenced, which likely underestimates true repertoire diversity because unpaired alpha chains were not captured. Because the samples were bulk and unsorted, CD4+ and CD8+ T cell repertoires could not be compared. The study included only four to six patients, and the authors note findings should be validated in a larger study. Only about 7-24% of top clones were present in all five regions of a tumor, suggesting spatial heterogeneity of tumor-infiltrating T cells.

A constant-region primer and ProtoScript II reverse transcriptase were used to reverse-transcribe TCRbeta-specific cDNA from approximately 500 ng total RNA. Three nested multiplex PCR rounds, following a slightly modified ARM-PCR procedure, were used to build the TCRbeta libraries. Each of the first two PCR rounds ran for approximately 9 cycles using multiplex TRBV1-TRBV30 forward primers together with a Cbeta reverse primer. Sample barcodes and Illumina adapters were added in a final 25-cycle PCR using Deep VentR polymerase. Before sequencing, amplicons of 200-500 bp were gel-purified using a QIAquick gel extraction kit. An Illumina HiSeq 2500 was used to sequence the TCRbeta amplicons with 250-bp paired-end reads. The source study handled its data this way. Trimmomatic v0.33 was used to quality-trim the reads, and FLASH v1.2.11 was used to merge paired reads so that full CDR3 sequences could be recovered. MiGEC v1.2.1b assigned V, D and J germline segments to the rearranged TCRbeta sequences. Clonotype statistics and Shannon-Wiener diversity indices were calculated with VDJtools v1.0.0. To reduce sampling bias, subsequent analyses other than the diversity analysis used only the 250 most abundant clonotypes in each sample. The public reads were reprocessed in TCRdb via fastp at Q25 and MiXCR, keeping in-frame beta chains. Rows with one shared CDR3 protein collapse into an entry with the most common genes and DNA. The V and J calls come from TCRdb's annotation, not from the publication. The sample contains tens of thousands of distinct CDR3 sequences, around 77% of them found a single time. The top ten clones comprise roughly 25% of the sample.

The source material was liver tumor tissue from sampling region 5. This sample's cell subset or site label indicates: tumor region T5, tumor centre. The clonotype comes from a man aged 40-55 years with primary liver carcinoma and hepatitis B virus infection. The chain is assembled from TRBV12-3 or TRBV12-4 and TRBJ2-7; the D match is possibly TRBD1 or TRBD2, with 5 bases aligned in each. The nucleotides are TGTGCCAGCAGTATAATGGGGGACCTAAGACCCTACGAGCAGTACTTC. Protein translation: CASSIMGDLRPYEQYF.